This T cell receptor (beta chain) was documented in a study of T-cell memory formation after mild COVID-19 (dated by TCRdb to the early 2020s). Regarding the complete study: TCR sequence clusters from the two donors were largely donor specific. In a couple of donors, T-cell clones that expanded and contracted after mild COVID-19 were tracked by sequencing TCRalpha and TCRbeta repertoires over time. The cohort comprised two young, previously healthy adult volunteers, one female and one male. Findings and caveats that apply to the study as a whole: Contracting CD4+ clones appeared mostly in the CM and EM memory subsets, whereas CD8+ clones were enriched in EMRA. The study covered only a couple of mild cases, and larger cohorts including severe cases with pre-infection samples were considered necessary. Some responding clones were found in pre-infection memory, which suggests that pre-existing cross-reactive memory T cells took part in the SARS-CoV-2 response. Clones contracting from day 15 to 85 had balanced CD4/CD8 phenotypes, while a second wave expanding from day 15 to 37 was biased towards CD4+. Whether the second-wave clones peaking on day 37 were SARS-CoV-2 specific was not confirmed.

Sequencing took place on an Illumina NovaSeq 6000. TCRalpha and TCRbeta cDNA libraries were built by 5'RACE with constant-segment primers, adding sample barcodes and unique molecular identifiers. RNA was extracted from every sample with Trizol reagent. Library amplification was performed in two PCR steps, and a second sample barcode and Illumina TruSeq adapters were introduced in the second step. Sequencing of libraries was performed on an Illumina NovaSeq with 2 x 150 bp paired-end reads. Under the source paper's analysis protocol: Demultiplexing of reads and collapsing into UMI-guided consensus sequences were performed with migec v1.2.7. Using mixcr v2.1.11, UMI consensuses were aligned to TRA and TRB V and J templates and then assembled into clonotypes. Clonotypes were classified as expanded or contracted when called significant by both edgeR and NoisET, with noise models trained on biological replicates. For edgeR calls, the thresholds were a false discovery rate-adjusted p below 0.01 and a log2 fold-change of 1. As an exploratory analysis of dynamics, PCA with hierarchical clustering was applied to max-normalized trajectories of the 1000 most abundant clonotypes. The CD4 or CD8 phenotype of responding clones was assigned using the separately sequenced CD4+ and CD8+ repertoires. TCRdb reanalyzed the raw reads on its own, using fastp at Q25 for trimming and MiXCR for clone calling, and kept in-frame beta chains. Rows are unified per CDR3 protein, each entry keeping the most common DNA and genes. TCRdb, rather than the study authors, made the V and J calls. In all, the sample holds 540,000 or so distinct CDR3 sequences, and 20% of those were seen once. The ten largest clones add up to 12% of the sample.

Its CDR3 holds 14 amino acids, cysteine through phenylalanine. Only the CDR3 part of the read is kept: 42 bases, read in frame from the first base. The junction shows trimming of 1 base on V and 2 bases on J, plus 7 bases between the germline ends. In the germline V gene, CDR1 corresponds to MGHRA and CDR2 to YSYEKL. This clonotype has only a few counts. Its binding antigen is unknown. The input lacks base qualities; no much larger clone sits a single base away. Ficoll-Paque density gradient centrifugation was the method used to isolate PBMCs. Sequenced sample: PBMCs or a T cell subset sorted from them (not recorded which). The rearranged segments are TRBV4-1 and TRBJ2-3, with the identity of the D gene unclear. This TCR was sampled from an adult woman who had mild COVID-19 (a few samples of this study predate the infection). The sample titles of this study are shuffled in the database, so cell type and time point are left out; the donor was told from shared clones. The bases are TGCGCCAGCAGCCAAGTACAGTCCACAGATACGCAGTATTTT. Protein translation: CASSQVQSTDTQYF.